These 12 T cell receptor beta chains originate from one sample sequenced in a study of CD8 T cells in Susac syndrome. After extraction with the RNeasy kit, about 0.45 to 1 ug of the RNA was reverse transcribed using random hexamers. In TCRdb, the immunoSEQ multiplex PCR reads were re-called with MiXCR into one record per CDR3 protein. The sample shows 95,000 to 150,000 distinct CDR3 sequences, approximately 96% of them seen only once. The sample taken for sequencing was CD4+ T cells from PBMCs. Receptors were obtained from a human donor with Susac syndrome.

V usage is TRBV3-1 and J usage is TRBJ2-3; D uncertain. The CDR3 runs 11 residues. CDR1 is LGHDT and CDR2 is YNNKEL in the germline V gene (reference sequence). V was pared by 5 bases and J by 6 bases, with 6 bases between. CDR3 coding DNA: TGTGCCAGCAGCGAAGCGGATACGCAGTATTTT. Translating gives CASSEADTQYF.

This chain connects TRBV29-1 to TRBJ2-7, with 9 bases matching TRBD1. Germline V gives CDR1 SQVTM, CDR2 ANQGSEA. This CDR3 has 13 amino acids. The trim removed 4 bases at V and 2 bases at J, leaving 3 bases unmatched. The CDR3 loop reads CSVVRDRAYEQYF. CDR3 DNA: TGCAGCGTTGTAAGGGACAGGGCCTACGAGCAGTACTTC.

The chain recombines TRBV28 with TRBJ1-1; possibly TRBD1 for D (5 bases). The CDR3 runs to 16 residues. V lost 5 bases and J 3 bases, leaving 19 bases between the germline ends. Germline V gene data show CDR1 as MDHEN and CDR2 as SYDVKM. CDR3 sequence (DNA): TGTGCCAGCAGTCCCCGAGGGGCGATAAGAGACACTGAAGCTTTCTTT. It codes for CASSPRGAIRDTEAFF.

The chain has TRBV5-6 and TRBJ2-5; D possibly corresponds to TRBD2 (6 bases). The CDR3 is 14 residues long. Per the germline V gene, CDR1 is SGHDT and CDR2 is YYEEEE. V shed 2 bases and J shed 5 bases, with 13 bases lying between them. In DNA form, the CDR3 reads TGTGCCAGCAGCTTACGAGGGAGCGGGGAGACCCAGTACTTC. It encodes CASSLRGSGETQYF. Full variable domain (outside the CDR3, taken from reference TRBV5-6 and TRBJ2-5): DAGVTQSPTHLIKTRGQQVTLRCSPKSGHDTVSWYQQALGQGPQFIFQYYEEEERQRGNFPDRFSGHQFPNYSSELNVNALLLGDSALYLCASSLRGSGETQYFGPGTRLLVL.

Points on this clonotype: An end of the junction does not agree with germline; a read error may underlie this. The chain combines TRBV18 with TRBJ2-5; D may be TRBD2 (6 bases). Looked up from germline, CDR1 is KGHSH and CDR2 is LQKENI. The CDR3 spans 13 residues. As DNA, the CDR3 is TGTGCCAGCTCACCGGACTACCAAGGGACCCAGTACTTC. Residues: CASSPDYQGTQYF.

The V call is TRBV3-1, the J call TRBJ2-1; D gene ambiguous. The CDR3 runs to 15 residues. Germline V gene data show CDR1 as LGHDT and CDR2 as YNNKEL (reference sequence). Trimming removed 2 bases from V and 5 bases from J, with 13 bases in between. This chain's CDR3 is CASSQSLPGNNEQFF. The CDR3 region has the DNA TGTGCCAGCAGCCAATCACTCCCAGGAAACAATGAGCAGTTCTTC.

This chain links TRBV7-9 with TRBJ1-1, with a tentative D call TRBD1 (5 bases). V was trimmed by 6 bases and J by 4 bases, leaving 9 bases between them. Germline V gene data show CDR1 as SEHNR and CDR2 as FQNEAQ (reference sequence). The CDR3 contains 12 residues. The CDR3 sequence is CASSRDLTEAFF. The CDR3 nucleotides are TGTGCCAGCAGTCGGGACCTCACTGAAGCTTTCTTT.

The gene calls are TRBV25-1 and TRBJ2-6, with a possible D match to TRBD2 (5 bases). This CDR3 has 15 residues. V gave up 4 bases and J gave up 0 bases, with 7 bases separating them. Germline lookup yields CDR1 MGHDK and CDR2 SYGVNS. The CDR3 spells CASSGLYSGANVLTF. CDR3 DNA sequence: TGTGCCAGCAGTGGACTATACTCTGGGGCCAACGTCCTGACTTTC.

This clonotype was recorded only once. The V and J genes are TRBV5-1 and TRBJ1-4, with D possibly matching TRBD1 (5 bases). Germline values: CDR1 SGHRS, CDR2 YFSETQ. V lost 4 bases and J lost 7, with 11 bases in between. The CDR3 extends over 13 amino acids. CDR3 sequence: CASSARDGEKLFF. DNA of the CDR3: TGCGCCAGCAGCGCCCGGGACGGTGAAAAACTGTTTTTT.

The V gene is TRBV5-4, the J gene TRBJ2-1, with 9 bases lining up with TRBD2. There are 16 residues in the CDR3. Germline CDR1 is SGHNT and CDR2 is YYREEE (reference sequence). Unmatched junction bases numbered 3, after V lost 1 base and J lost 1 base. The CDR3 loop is CASSLQTSGSYNEQFF. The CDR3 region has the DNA TGTGCCAGCAGCTTGCAGACTAGCGGATCCTACAATGAGCAGTTCTTC.

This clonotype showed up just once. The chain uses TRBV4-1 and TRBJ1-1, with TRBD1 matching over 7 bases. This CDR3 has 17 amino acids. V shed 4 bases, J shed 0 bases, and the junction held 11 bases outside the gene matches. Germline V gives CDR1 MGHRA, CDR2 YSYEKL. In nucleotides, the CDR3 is TGCGCCAGCAGCCCGCAGGGGGGAACCTGGGTGAACACTGAAGCTTTCTTT. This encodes CASSPQGGTWVNTEAFF.

The CDR3: CASSQTTGVPNEKLFF. The CDR3, as DNA: TGCGCCAGCAGCCAGACTACAGGGGTCCCTAATGAAAAACTGTTTTTT. V is TRBV4-1 and J is TRBJ1-4, with 7 bases that match TRBD1. This CDR3 comprises 16 residues. V was pared by 3 bases and J by 3 bases, with 7 bases of the junction left unmatched. CDR1 is MGHRA and CDR2 is YSYEKL in the germline V gene.